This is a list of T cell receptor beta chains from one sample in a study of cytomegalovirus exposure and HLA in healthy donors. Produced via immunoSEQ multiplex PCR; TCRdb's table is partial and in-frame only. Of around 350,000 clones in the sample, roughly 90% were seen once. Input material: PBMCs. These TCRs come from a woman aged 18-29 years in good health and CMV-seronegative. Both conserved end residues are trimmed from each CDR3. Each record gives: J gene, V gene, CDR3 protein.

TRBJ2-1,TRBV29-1,SADRGTYNEQF
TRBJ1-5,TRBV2,ASKDNARNQPQH
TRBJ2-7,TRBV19,ASSIQDTYEQY
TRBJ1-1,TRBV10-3,AIRATGNTEAF
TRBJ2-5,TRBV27,ASSASINRVQGETQY
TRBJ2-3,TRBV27,AVGSDTDTQY
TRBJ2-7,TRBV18,ASSPGRSYEQY
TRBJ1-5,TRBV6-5,ASSRTGVNQPQH
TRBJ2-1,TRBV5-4,ASSLEGTRAKEQF
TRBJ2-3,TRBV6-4,ASSDIAGSTDTQY
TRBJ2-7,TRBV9,ASSVGGDNIEQY
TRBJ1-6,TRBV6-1,ASSEPGRQRSSYNSPLH
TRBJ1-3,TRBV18,ASSPLVTGGSGNTIY
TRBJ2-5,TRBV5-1,ASSGRTSGGPNQETQY
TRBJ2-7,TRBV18,ASSPVDRGLSYEQY
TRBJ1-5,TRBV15,ATSRDIQSNQPQH
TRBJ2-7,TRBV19,ASSGGAARIYEQY
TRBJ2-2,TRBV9,ASSVEGADTGELF
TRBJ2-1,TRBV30,AWSDLAGVDEQF
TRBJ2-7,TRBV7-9,ASSRITTGAGEQY